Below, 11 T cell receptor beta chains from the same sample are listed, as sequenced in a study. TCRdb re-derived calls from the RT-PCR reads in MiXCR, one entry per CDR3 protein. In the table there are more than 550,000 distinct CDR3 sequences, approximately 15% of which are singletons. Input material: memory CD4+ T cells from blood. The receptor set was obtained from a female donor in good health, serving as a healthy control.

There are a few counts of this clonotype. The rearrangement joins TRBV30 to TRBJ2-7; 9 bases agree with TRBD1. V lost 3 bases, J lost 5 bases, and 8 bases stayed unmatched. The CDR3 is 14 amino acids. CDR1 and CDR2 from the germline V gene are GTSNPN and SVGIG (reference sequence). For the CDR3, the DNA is TGTGCCTGGAGGGTGGGGACAGGGCTCAACGAGCAGTACTTC. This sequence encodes CAWRVGTGLNEQYF. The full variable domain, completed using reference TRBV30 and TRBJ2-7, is SQTIHQWPATLVQPVGSPLSLECTVEGTSNPNLYWYRQAAGRGLQLLFYSVGIGQISSEVPQNLSASRPQDRQFILSSKKLLLSDSGFYLCAWRVGTGLNEQYFGPGTRLTVT.

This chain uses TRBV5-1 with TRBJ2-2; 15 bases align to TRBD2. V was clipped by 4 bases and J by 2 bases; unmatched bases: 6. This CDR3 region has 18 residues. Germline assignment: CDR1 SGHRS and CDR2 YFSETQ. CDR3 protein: CASSLRTSGGANTGELFF. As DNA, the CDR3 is TGCGCCAGCAGCCTACGGACTAGCGGGGGGGCAAACACCGGGGAGCTGTTTTTT.

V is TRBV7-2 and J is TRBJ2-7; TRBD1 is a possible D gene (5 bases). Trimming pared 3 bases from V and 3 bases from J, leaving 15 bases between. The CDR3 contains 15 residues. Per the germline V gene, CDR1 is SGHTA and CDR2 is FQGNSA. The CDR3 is CASSFGAGKGYEQYF. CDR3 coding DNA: TGTGCCAGCAGCTTTGGCGCAGGGAAGGGCTACGAGCAGTACTTC. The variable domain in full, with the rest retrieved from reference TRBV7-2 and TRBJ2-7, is GAGVSQSPSNKVTEKGKDVELRCDPISGHTALYWYRQSLGQGLEFLIYFQGNSAPDKSGLPSDRFSAERTGGSVSTLTIQRTQQEDSAVYLCASSFGAGKGYEQYFGPGTRLTVT.

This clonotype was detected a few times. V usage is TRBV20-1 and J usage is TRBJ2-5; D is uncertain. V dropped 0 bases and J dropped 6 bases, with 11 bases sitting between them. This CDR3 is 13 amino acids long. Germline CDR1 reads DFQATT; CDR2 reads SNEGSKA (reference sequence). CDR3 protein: CSARDLDGQTQYF. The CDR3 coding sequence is TGCAGTGCTAGAGATCTAGACGGTCAGACCCAGTACTTC.

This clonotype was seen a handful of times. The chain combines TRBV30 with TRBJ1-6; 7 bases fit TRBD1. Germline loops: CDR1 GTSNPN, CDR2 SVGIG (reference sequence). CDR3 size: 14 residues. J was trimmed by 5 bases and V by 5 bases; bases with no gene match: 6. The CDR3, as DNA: TGTGCCTGGGAAGGGGACAGCAATAATTCACCCCTCCACTTT. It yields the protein CAWEGDSNNSPLHF.

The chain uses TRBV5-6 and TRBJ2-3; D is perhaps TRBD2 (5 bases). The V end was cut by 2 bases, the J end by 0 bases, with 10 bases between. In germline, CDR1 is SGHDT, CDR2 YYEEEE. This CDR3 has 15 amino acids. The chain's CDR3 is CASSFPAASTDTQYF. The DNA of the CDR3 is TGTGCCAGCAGCTTTCCAGCGGCTAGCACAGATACGCAGTATTTT.

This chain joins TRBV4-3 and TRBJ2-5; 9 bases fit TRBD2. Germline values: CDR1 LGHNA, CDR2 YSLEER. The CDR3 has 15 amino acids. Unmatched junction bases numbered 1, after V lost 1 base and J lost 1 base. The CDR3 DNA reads TGCGCCAGCAGCCAAGTACTAGCGGGCCAAGAGACCCAGTACTTC. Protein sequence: CASSQVLAGQETQYF.

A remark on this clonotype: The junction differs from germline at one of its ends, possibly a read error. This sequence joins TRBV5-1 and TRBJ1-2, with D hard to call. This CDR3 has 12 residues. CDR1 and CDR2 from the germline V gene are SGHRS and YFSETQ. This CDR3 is CASSRGLGGYTF. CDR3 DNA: TGTGCCAGCAGTCGGGGATTGGGAGGCTACACCTTC. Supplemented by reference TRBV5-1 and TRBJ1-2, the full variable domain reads KAGVTQTPRYLIKTRGQQVTLSCSPISGHRSVSWYQQTPGQGLQFLFEYFSETQRNKGNFPGRFSGRQFSNSRSEMNVSTLELGDSALYLCASSRGLGGYTFGSGTRLTVV.

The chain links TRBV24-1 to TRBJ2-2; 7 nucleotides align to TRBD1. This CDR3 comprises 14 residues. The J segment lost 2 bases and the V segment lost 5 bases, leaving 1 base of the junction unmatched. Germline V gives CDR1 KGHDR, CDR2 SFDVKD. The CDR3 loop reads CATSGQGNTGELFF. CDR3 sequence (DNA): TGTGCCACCAGTGGACAGGGCAACACCGGGGAGCTGTTTTTT.

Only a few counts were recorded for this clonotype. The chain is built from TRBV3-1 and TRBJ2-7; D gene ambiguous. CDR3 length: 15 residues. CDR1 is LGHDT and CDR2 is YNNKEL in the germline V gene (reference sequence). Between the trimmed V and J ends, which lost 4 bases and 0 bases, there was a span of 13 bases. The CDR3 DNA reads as TGTGCCAGCAGCCCCCGCGCAGTAAGCTCCTACGAGCAGTACTTC. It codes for CASSPRAVSSYEQYF.

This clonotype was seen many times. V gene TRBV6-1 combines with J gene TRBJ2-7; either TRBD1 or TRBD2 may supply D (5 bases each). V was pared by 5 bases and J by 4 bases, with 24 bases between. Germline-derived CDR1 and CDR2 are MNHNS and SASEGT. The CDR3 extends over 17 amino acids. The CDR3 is CASSPRDGRPGSYEQYF. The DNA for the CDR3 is TGTGCCAGCAGTCCCCGGGACGGTCGGCCGGGCTCGTACGAGCAGTACTTC.